This T cell receptor (beta chain) was documented in a study of radiation and T cells in renal cell carcinoma. There are many counts of this clone. Its cognate antigen is unknown. Regarding the study as a whole: Baseline intratumoral clonotype presence is unknown without pretreatment biopsies. In blood, top tumor clones expanded by 2 weeks, shrinking by 4.

The method was immunoSEQ multiplex PCR; TCRdb's version includes in-frame clones alone and lacks a portion of them. This sample has around 180,000 clones, with about nine tenths found just once. CDR1 and CDR2 from the germline V gene are GTSNPN and SVGIG (reference sequence). Trimming removed 5 bases from V and 4 bases from J, with 14 bases in between. This CDR3 is built from 14 residues. Regarding time point: blood 4 weeks post-SBRT, at nephrectomy. Treatment of the sample: 15 Gy SBRT to primary tumor, nephrectomy 4 weeks later. Nephrectomy followed 15 Gy stereotactic body radiation by 4 weeks. The patient's renal cell carcinoma had clear cell pathology.

Source: blood, taken from a patient whose treatment included radiotherapy and nephrectomy. The chain employs TRBV30 and TRBJ2-2, with D perhaps given as TRBD1 or TRBD2 (5 bases each). This TCR derives from a woman between 50 and 59 years old with renal cell carcinoma. For the CDR3, the DNA is TGTGCCTGGGCCGGGGACGGCGGCACCGGGGAGCTGTTTTTT. Amino acids: CAWAGDGGTGELFF.